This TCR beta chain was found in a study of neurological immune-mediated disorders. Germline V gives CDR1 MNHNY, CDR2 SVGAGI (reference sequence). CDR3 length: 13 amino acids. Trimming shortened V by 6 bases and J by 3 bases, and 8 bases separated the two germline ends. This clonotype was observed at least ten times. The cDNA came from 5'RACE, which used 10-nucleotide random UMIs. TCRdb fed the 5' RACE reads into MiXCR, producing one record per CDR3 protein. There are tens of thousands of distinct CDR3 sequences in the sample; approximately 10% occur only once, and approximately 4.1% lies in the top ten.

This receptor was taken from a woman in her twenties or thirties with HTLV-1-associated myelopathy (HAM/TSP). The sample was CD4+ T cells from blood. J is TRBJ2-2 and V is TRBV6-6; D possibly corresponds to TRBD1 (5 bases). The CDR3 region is CASRGQDTGELFF. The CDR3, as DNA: TGTGCCAGCAGAGGACAAGACACCGGGGAGCTGTTTTTT.